The TCR beta chain described here comes from a study of cytomegalovirus exposure and HLA in healthy donors. Study-level results: Using the classifier, cytomegalovirus status was reportedly diagnosed with high specificity and sensitivity. It was 150 to 200 TCR beta chains that were listed as cytomegalovirus-associated.

This PCR relied on a set of 60 Vbeta primers and 13 Jbeta primers. Sequencing used immunoSEQ multiplex PCR; TCRdb keeps in-frame clones, though not all of them. The table records some 120,000 clones, about two thirds of them present only once. V lost 2 bases and J lost 4; bases outside the gene matches: 4. Per germline, CDR1 SGHRS and CDR2 YFSETQ. The CDR3 runs to 15 residues. A remark on this clone: Its antigen is currently unknown.

Sample: PBMCs. The receptor comes from a man aged 25-40 years in good health and CMV-seronegative. V and J are TRBV5-1 and TRBJ2-3; TRBD2 matches at 10 bases. As DNA, the CDR3 is TGCGCCAGCAGCTTAGGACTAGCGGTTTCAGATACGCAGTATTTT. Its translation: CASSLGLAVSDTQYF.